This paragraph covers one T cell receptor (beta chain) sequence. Its antigen is unidentified. This record comes from a study of cytomegalovirus exposure and HLA in healthy donors. Study-level findings and limits: Later analysis reportedly placed an Asian-associated ancestry cluster below the approximately 680-donor mean in N-insertions.

A multiplex PCR was run with 60 Vbeta primers and 13 Jbeta primers. Methods used by the authors: An analysis performed later counted 74 million or so unique TCR beta chains (around 11 million of them shared). Sequenced by immunoSEQ multiplex PCR; TCRdb stores in-frame clones only, minus some. The DNA was the basis for D and trimming; V, J and clone size are from that table. The data contain under 110,000 clones, about 85% of them singletons. In germline, CDR1 is SEHNR, CDR2 FQNEAQ (reference sequence). This CDR3 has 15 amino acids. V lost 5 bases to trimming and J lost 4 bases, with 16 bases between them.

The sequence derives from a man aged 25 to 40 in good health and CMV-seronegative. Material: PBMCs. The chain has TRBV7-9 and TRBJ2-3, with D perhaps TRBD2 (5 bases). The CDR3 loop reads CASSRGNSGADTQYF. The DNA for the CDR3 is TGTGCCAGCAGCCGAGGGAACTCGGGTGCAGATACGCAGTATTTT.